This TCR beta chain derives from a study of blood T cells in healthy people across ages. The germline V and J ends were trimmed by 6 bases and 6 bases, with 9 bases remaining between them. Looked up from germline, CDR1 is MNHNY and CDR2 is SVGAGI (reference sequence). The CDR3 extends over 12 amino acids. This clonotype was seen a handful of times. PCR was performed a second time for about 7 to 11 cycles using a sample-barcoded 5' primer and a J-beta primer mix. Via MiXCR, TCRdb re-called the 5' RACE reads, giving one row per CDR3 protein. The repertoire holds around 990,000 distinct CDR3 sequences, with 35% to 45% as singletons.

The V and J genes are TRBV6-6 and TRBJ2-1; D call uncertain. The origin of this receptor is a young man in good health. Sequencing was carried out using blood. As DNA, the CDR3 is TGTGCCAGCAGAACTTCTCTCAATGAGCAGTTCTTC. Translating it yields CASRTSLNEQFF.